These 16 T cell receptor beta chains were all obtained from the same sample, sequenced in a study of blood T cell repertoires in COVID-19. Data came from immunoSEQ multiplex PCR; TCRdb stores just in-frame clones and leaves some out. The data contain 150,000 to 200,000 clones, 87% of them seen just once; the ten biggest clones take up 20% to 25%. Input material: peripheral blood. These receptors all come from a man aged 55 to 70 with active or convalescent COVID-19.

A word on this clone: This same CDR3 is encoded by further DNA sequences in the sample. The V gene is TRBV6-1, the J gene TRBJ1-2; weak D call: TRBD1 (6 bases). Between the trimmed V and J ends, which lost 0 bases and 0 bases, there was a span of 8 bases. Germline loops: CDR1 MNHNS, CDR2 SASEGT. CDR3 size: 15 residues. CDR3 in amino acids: CASSEARGSNYGYTF. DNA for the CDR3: TGTGCCAGCAGTGAAGCCAGGGGTTCTAACTATGGCTACACCTTC.

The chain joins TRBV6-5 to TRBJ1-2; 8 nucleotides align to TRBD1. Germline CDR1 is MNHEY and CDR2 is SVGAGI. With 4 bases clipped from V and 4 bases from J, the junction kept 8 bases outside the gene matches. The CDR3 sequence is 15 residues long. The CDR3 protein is CASSLHRGWGYGYTF. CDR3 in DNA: TGTGCCAGCAGTTTGCACAGGGGGTGGGGCTATGGCTACACCTTC.

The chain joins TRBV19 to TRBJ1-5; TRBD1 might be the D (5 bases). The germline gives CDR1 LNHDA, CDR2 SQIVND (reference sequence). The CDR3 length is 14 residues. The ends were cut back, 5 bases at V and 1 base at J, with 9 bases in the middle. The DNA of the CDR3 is TGTGCCAGTAGTCGGGGGACCAGCAATCAGCCCCAGCATTTT. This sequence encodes CASSRGTSNQPQHF.

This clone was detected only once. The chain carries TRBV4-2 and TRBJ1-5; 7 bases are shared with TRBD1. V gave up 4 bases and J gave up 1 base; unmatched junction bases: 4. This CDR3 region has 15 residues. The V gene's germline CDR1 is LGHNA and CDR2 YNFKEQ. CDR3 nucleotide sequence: TGTGCCAGCAGCCTAACAGGGGAGAGCAATCAGCCCCAGCATTTT. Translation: CASSLTGESNQPQHF.

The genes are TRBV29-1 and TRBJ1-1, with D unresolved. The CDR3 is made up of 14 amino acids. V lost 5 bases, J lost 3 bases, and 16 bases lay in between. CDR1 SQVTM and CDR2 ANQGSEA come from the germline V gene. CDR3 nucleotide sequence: TGCAGCGTTTTGTTCCCGGGAAGAGACACTGAAGCTTTCTTT. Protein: CSVLFPGRDTEAFF.

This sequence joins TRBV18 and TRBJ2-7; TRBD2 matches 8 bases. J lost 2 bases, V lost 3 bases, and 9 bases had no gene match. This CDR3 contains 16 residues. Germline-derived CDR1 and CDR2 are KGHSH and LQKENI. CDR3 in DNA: TGTGCCAGCTCACCTGCCTCTAGCGGGCTGACCTACGAGCAGTACTTC. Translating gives CASSPASSGLTYEQYF. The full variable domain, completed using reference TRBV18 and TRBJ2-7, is NAGVMQNPRHLVRRRGQEARLRCSPMKGHSHVYWYRQLPEEGLKFMVYLQKENIIDESGMPKERFSAEFPKEGPSILRIQQVVRGDSAAYFCASSPASSGLTYEQYFGPGTRLTVT.

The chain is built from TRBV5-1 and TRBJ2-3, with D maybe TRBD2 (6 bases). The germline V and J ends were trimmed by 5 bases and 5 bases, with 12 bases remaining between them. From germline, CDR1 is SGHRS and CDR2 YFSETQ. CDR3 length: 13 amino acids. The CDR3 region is CASSSPGGDTQYF. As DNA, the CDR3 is TGCGCCAGCAGTTCTCCCGGGGGAGATACGCAGTATTTT.

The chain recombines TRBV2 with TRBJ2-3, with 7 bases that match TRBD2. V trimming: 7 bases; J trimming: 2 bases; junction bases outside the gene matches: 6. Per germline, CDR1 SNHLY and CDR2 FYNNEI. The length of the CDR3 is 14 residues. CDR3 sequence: CASTKRDYTDTQYF. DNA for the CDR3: TGTGCCAGCACCAAACGGGACTACACAGATACGCAGTATTTT.

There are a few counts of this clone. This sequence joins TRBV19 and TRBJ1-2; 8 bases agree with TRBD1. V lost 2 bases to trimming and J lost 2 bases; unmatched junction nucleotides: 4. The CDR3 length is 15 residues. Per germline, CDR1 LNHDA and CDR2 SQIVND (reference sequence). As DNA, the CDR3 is TGTGCCAGTAGTATATGGGGACAGGTCAACTATGGCTACACCTTC. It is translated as CASSIWGQVNYGYTF.

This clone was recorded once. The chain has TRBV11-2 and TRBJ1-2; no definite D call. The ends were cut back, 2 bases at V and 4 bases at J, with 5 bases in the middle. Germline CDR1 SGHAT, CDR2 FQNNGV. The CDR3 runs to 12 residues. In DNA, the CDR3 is TGTGCCAGCAGCTTACCCGGCTATGGCTACACCTTC. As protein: CASSLPGYGYTF.

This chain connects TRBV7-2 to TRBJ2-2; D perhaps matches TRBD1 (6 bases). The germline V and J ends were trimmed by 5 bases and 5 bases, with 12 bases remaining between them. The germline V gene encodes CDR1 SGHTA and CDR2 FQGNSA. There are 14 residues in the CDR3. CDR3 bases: TGTGCCAGCAGCCCTCAACAGGGTACCGGGGAGCTGTTTTTT. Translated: CASSPQQGTGELFF.

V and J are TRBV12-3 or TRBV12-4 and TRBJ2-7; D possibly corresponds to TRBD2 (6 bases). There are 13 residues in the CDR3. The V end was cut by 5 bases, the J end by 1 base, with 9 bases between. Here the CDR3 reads CASSPGRSYEQYF. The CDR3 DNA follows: TGTGCCAGCAGTCCCGGGAGATCCTACGAGCAGTACTTC.

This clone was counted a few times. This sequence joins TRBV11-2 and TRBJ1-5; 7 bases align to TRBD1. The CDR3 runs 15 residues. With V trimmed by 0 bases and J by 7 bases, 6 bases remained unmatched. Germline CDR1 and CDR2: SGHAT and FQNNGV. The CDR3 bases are TGTGCCAGCAGCTTAGAGAGGGGGCAAGGACAGCCCCAGCATTTT. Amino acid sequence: CASSLERGQGQPQHF.

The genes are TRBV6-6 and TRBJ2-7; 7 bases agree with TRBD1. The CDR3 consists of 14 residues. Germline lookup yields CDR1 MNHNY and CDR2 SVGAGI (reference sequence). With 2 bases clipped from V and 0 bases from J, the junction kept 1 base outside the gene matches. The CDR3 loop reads CASSYRTGSYEQYF. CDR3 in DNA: TGTGCCAGCAGTTACAGGACAGGCTCCTACGAGCAGTACTTC.

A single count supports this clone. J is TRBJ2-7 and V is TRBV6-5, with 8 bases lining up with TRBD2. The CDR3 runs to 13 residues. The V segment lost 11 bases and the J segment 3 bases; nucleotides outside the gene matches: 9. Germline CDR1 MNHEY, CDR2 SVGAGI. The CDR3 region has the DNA TGTGCCGCGGGGGGAGGGGGAATCTACGAGCAGTACTTC. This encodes CAAGGGGIYEQYF.

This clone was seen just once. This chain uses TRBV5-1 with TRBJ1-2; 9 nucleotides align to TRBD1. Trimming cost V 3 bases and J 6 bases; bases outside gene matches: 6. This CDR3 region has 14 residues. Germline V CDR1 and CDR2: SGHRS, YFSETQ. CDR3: CASSWTGVENGYTF. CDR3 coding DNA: TGCGCCAGCAGCTGGACAGGGGTCGAGAATGGCTACACCTTC.